These 18 T cell receptor beta chains came from one sample sequenced in a study of early T cells in non-severe SARS-CoV-2 infection. TCRdb re-analysed the 5' RACE reads in MiXCR, keeping a single row per CDR3 protein. The sample contains some 110,000 distinct CDR3 sequences, 15% of which appear only once. The sample taken for sequencing was whole blood. The receptors stem from an adult who was a healthcare worker with PCR-confirmed SARS-CoV-2 infection or an uninfected control (not recorded which).

The chain employs TRBV20-1 and TRBJ2-1; D perhaps matches TRBD2 (5 bases). The CDR3 extends over 15 amino acids. Deletions cut 0 bases from V and 8 bases from J, with 17 bases between. CDR1 and CDR2 (germline): DFQATT, SNEGSKA (reference sequence). In DNA, the CDR3 is TGCAGTGCTAGAGAACCGGACTCCTTTGGGGATGAGCAGTTCTTC. Translation: CSAREPDSFGDEQFF.

This clonotype occurred a few times. The chain carries TRBV7-6 and TRBJ2-5; D unresolved. V was shortened by 2 bases and J by 6 bases, with 1 base between the two germline ends. There are 10 residues in the CDR3. CDR1 is SGHVS, CDR2 FNYEAQ, per germline. The DNA of the CDR3 is TGTGCCAGCAGCTTAAAGACCCAGTACTTC. Translation: CASSLKTQYF.

This clonotype turned up a few times. The chain carries TRBV5-1 and TRBJ2-1; D may be TRBD1 (5 bases). CDR3 length: 14 residues. V was cut by 3 bases and J by 7 bases, with 14 bases left in between. Looked up from germline, CDR1 is SGHRS and CDR2 is YFSETQ. The CDR3 DNA reads as TGCGCCAGCAGCTCCCGACAGTTAGGGAATGAGCAGTTCTTC. Amino acid sequence: CASSSRQLGNEQFF.

The chain recombines TRBV4-1 with TRBJ1-4; 12 bases map to TRBD1. This CDR3 has 18 residues. The V gene end was trimmed by 3 bases and the J gene end by 4 bases; junction bases not matched to a gene: 9. Germline lookup yields CDR1 MGHRA and CDR2 YSYEKL. CDR3 sequence reads: CASSQIPGQGADNEKLFF. Written as DNA, the CDR3 is TGCGCCAGCAGCCAGATTCCGGGACAGGGGGCAGATAATGAAAAACTGTTTTTT.

The J gene is TRBJ1-6, the V gene TRBV7-8, with TRBD1 identical over 9 bases. Germline V gene data show CDR1 as SGHVS and CDR2 as FQNEAQ. CDR3 size: 18 residues. The V segment lost 4 bases and the J segment 7 bases; nucleotides outside the gene matches: 14. This chain's CDR3 is CASSSDWTGDFSNSPLHF. The DNA of the CDR3 is TGTGCCAGCAGCTCAGATTGGACAGGGGATTTTTCGAATTCACCCCTCCACTTT.

The chain is built from TRBV12-3 or TRBV12-4 and TRBJ2-5, with 9 bases that match TRBD2. The CDR3 spans 15 residues. The V gene end was trimmed by 8 bases and the J gene end by 1 base; junction bases not matched to a gene: 8. Here the CDR3 DNA reads TGTGCCAGCCGACGGTCTAGCGGGGTCCAAGAGACCCAGTACTTC. The encoded protein is CASRRSSGVQETQYF.

This clonotype was observed a handful of times. The J gene is TRBJ2-6, the V gene TRBV2; D not certain. V lost 8 bases and J 6 bases, leaving 8 bases between the germline ends. In germline, CDR1 is SNHLY, CDR2 FYNNEI. The length of the CDR3 is 12 residues. The CDR3 sequence is CASHPEANVLTF. CDR3 nucleotide sequence: TGTGCCAGCCACCCCGAGGCCAACGTCCTGACTTTC.

The rearrangement uses TRBV30 and TRBJ1-1; no firm D call. Germline CDR1 and CDR2: GTSNPN and SVGIG (reference sequence). The V and J ends lost 2 bases and 2 bases respectively, with 12 bases between them. This CDR3 has 14 amino acids. CDR3 in DNA: TGTGCCTGGAGTTTAGGGCAGATAAACACTGAAGCTTTCTTT. It yields the protein CAWSLGQINTEAFF. Filled out from reference TRBV30 and TRBJ1-1, the complete variable domain reads SQTIHQWPATLVQPVGSPLSLECTVEGTSNPNLYWYRQAAGRGLQLLFYSVGIGQISSEVPQNLSASRPQDRQFILSSKKLLLSDSGFYLCAWSLGQINTEAFFGQGTRLTVV.

The rearrangement links TRBV5-1 to TRBJ2-7; 8 bases agree with TRBD2. The CDR3 length is 15 residues. Trimming took 1 base from V and 2 from J; bases not matched to a gene: 5. In germline, CDR1 is SGHRS, CDR2 YFSETQ. CDR3 protein: CASSLRVAGTYEQYF. In DNA, the CDR3 is TGCGCCAGCAGCTTGAGAGTAGCGGGAACCTACGAGCAGTACTTC.

This clonotype was observed a few times. The gene calls are TRBV28 and TRBJ2-3; 12 bases are a match to TRBD2. V shed 1 base and J 6 bases; nucleotides not matched to a gene: 5. Looked up from germline, CDR1 is MDHEN and CDR2 is SYDVKM. The CDR3 spans 16 residues. The CDR3 loop is CASSLSGTSGGDTQYF. In DNA, the CDR3 is TGTGCCAGCAGTTTATCAGGCACTAGCGGGGGGGATACGCAGTATTTT.

This clonotype showed up just once. The J gene is TRBJ2-7, the V gene TRBV7-6, with 7 bases aligning to TRBD1. The length of the CDR3 is 15 residues. Germline-derived CDR1 and CDR2 are SGHVS and FNYEAQ. J was trimmed by 4 bases and V by 1 base; bases with no gene match: 7. The CDR3 DNA reads TGTGCCAGCAGCTTAGGACAGGGACCCCCATACGAGCAGTACTTC. Residues: CASSLGQGPPYEQYF.

This clonotype was detected only a few times. V usage is TRBV5-1 and J usage is TRBJ1-1; 9 bases match TRBD1. Per the germline V gene, CDR1 is SGHRS and CDR2 is YFSETQ. The V and J ends lost 3 bases and 4 bases, in that order; junction bases with no gene match: 10. The length of the CDR3 is 16 residues. The CDR3 DNA sequence: TGCGCCAGCAGCTGGGGACAGGGCCGGGCAATCACTGAAGCTTTCTTT. Translated, it gives CASSWGQGRAITEAFF.

The chain joins TRBV3-1 to TRBJ2-7; 7 bases fit TRBD1. Germline-derived CDR1 and CDR2 are LGHDT and YNNKEL (reference sequence). V was clipped by 3 bases and J by 5 bases; unmatched bases: 7. The CDR3 is made up of 14 amino acids. This CDR3 is CASSHRDRAHEQYF. The CDR3 DNA follows: TGTGCCAGCAGCCACCGCGACAGGGCCCACGAGCAGTACTTC.

This clonotype was counted at least ten times. The chain has TRBV20-1 and TRBJ1-1, with D perhaps TRBD1 (6 bases). The ends were cut back, 5 bases at V and 1 base at J, with 11 bases in the middle. The CDR3 runs 13 residues. In germline, CDR1 is DFQATT, CDR2 SNEGSKA (reference sequence). CDR3 residues: CSALGGPNTEAFF. Written as DNA, the CDR3 is TGCAGTGCTCTGGGGGGCCCGAACACTGAAGCTTTCTTT.

The chain employs TRBV7-9 and TRBJ2-1; no definite D call. Germline V gene lookup returns CDR1 SEHNR and CDR2 FQNEAQ (reference sequence). V lost 2 bases to trimming and J lost 6 bases, with 11 bases between them. The CDR3 is made up of 14 amino acids. CDR3 region: CASSLKRIGNEQFF. For the CDR3, the DNA is TGTGCCAGCAGCTTAAAAAGAATCGGCAATGAGCAGTTCTTC.

This chain connects TRBV20-1 to TRBJ2-3, with TRBD2 identical over 8 bases. Trimming took 4 bases from V and 0 from J; bases not matched to a gene: 3. Germline-derived CDR1 and CDR2 are DFQATT and SNEGSKA (reference sequence). The CDR3 has 14 amino acids. The CDR3, as DNA: TGCAGTGCTAAACGGGGGGGCAGCACAGATACGCAGTATTTT. Translated: CSAKRGGSTDTQYF.

This clonotype has just a few counts. The gene calls are TRBV18 and TRBJ2-1; the match to TRBD2 covers 8 bases. This CDR3 has 18 amino acids. J gave up 0 bases and V 2 bases, and 9 bases lay outside the gene matches. In germline, CDR1 is KGHSH, CDR2 LQKENI. Here the CDR3 reads CASSPGTLAGGSYNEQFF. CDR3 sequence (DNA): TGTGCCAGCTCACCAGGGACGCTAGCGGGCGGCTCCTACAATGAGCAGTTCTTC.

This clonotype has just a few counts. The chain has TRBV27 and TRBJ1-2, with D unclear. The V end was cut by 2 bases, the J end by 0 bases, with 7 bases between. CDR1 and CDR2 (germline): MNHEY, SMNVEV (reference sequence). The length of the CDR3 is 14 residues. The CDR3 loop reads CASSLSGANYGYTF. CDR3 DNA sequence: TGTGCCAGCAGTTTAAGTGGAGCTAACTATGGCTACACCTTC.